The TCR beta chain under discussion was sequenced for a study of memory CD8 T cells in hepatitis C reinfection. Using immunoSEQ multiplex PCR, the repertoire was profiled, and TCRdb retains in-frame clones only, with some absent. The sample contains 45,000 to 65,000 clones, under 90% of which appear only once. The germline V gene has CDR1 MNHNY and CDR2 SVGAGI (reference sequence). The CDR3 is 15 amino acids. Trimming removed 9 bases from V and 7 bases from J; junction bases left unmatched: 12. Time point reported: pre-reinfection, 55 to 20 weeks before reinfection detection. No in vitro expansion preceded TCR sequencing of the sorted cells.

This chain links TRBV6-6 with TRBJ1-4, with 9 bases aligning to TRBD1. The source material was naive CD8+ T cells sorted from blood. The sequence came from a man between 18 and 35 years old with hepatitis C virus infection. This CDR3 reads CASWTGDWLGEKLFF. CDR3 in DNA: TGTGCCAGTTGGACAGGGGATTGGCTTGGTGAAAAACTGTTTTTT.